This T cell receptor (beta chain) derives from a study of shared clonotypes between healthy human individuals. Whole-study context: Three CD4 naive, three CD4 memory, two CD8 naive and one CD8 memory plate were used per donor.

Clones were sequenced by immunoSEQ multiplex PCR, and TCRdb holds only the in-frame ones, with some missing. There are about 380,000 clones in the sample; just over 95% occur only once, and approximately 0.3% lies in the top ten. The sequenced sample was memory CD8+ T cells sorted from blood. Subset specified: CD45RO+ cells pooled with CCR7-negative TemRA cells. This receptor was taken from a man aged 25 to 45 in good health.

CDR3 protein: CASSFLRGSYNEQFF. CDR3 nucleotide sequence: TGTGCCAGCAGCTTTCTCCGGGGTTCCTACAATGAGCAGTTCTTC. The chain has TRBV7-9 and TRBJ2-1; possible D gene TRBD2, 5 bases. Germline V gene lookup returns CDR1 SEHNR and CDR2 FQNEAQ (reference sequence). The CDR3 covers 15 residues. V was pared by 3 bases and J by 1 base, with 10 bases between.